The present T cell receptor beta chain was sequenced within a study of beta chain features in type 1 diabetes. Study-wide findings and caveats: Shorter TCRB CDR3s, moderately but significantly so, were found in Type 1 diabetes patients in all four CD4+ subsets.

The table lists this clone with a few counts. As yet, its antigen is unknown. CDR3 length: 11 residues. V was pared by 6 bases and J by 5 bases, with 7 bases between. Germline V lookup: CDR1 KGHSH, CDR2 LQKENI. The authors reverse transcribed all of the isolated RNA, so sequencing captured expressed TCRB transcripts. Profiling relied on immunoSEQ multiplex PCR, and the TCRdb table lists in-frame clones only, not all of them. The profile shows around 310,000 clones, roughly 13% of them singletons. A sort by CD45RO/CCR7/CD25/CD127/CD95/CD27 yielded CD4+ naive, central memory, regulatory and stem cell-like memory cells.

Sequencing was performed on naive CD4+ T cells from blood. The chain uses TRBV18 and TRBJ2-5; D gene ambiguous. This clonotype originated in a woman in her late teens or twenties with type 1 diabetes. This CDR3 reads CASSTGETQYF. DNA for the CDR3: TGTGCCAGCTCGACCGGGGAGACCCAGTACTTC.